This TCR beta chain was identified during a study of human T cells and chemical hapten exposure. Whole-study findings and limits: TCRs exceeding 1 in 1000 frequency stayed unchanged with DPC sensitization.

This clonotype was observed at least ten times. Antigen specificity is unknown. The sample's time point: patch test 1, 2 weeks after DPC sensitization. Regarding treatment: therapeutic diphenylcyclopropenone sensitization with weekly scalp DPC. Staff drew blood before applying each patch test. One entry per CDR3 protein results from TCRdb running MiXCR on the RACE reads. The sample includes some 400,000 distinct CDR3 sequences, roughly 5% of them seen just once. The clonotype comes from a woman between 50 and 59 years old with alopecia areata. Some clones in this sample may be carry-over from other donors' samples. The sample consisted of whole blood, taken in connection with sensitization to the hapten diphenylcyclopropenone (DPC).

This CDR3 reads CASSYTGEYQPQHF. The CDR3 nucleotides are TGTGCCAGCAGTTACACAGGAGAATATCAGCCCCAGCATTTT. This chain uses TRBV27 with TRBJ1-5; tentative D call: TRBD1 (5 bases). Germline V gene lookup returns CDR1 MNHEY and CDR2 SMNVEV (reference sequence). The V gene lost 4 bases and the J gene lost 5 bases, with 12 bases spanning the gap. The CDR3 totals 14 residues.